These 25 T cell receptor beta chains came from one sample sequenced in a study of glioma-infiltrating T cells. Amplification of TCR alpha and beta CDR3 regions from RNA used iRepertoire nested multiplex PCR. Each CDR3 protein is one row after TCRdb ran MiXCR on the multiplex PCR reads. The data contain roughly 120,000 distinct CDR3 sequences, around 23% of them singletons. The sample consisted of glioma tissue, nonneoplastic brain tissue, or PBMCs (not recorded which). Receptors were obtained from a human donor with low-grade glioma or glioblastoma, undergoing nonglioma brain surgery, or in good health (not recorded which).

The table lists this clonotype with many counts. CDR3 in amino acids: CAIRAEAESYSNQPQHF. CDR3 in DNA: TGTGCCATCAGGGCCGAAGCAGAAAGTTATAGCAATCAGCCCCAGCATTTT. V usage is TRBV10-3 and J usage is TRBJ1-5, with D unresolved. Between the trimmed V and J ends, which lost 6 bases and 0 bases, there was a span of 18 bases. CDR1 is ENHRY and CDR2 is SYGVKD in the germline V gene. The CDR3 consists of 17 residues.

The gene calls are TRBV30 and TRBJ1-5; 7 bases are a match to TRBD1. The CDR3 has 15 amino acids. CDR1 GTSNPN and CDR2 SVGIG come from the germline V gene (reference sequence). After removal of 4 bases from V and 4 bases from J, the junction contained 10 bases not matched to a gene. This CDR3 is CAWNRGGSGNQPQHF. DNA for the CDR3: TGTGCCTGGAATAGAGGGGGCAGTGGAAATCAGCCCCAGCATTTT. Full variable domain (outside the CDR3, taken from reference TRBV30 and TRBJ1-5): SQTIHQWPATLVQPVGSPLSLECTVEGTSNPNLYWYRQAAGRGLQLLFYSVGIGQISSEVPQNLSASRPQDRQFILSSKKLLLSDSGFYLCAWNRGGSGNQPQHFGDGTRLSIL.

A note on this clonotype: A much larger clone differs from this one at a single base, so this may be a read error. J is TRBJ2-2 and V is TRBV7-2; 10 bases match TRBD2. The CDR3 contains 16 residues. CDR1 and CDR2 from the germline V gene are SGHTA and FQGNSA. The CDR3 spells CAISLKTSGTTGELFF. DNA for the CDR3: TGTGCCATCAGCTTAAAAACTAGCGGGACCACCGGGGAGCTGTTTTTT.

This clonotype was seen repeatedly, ten times or more. This chain joins TRBV18 and TRBJ2-7, with D possibly being TRBD2 (6 bases). In germline, CDR1 is KGHSH, CDR2 LQKENI. The CDR3 runs 12 residues. CDR3 sequence reads: CASHGGDYEQYF. DNA of the CDR3: TGTGCTTCCCACGGGGGAGACTACGAGCAGTACTTC.

The V gene is TRBV11-2, the J gene TRBJ2-5; D is undetermined. There are 15 residues in the CDR3. V was shortened by 1 base and J by 1 base, with 10 bases between the two germline ends. The germline V gene encodes CDR1 SGHAT and CDR2 FQNNGV. The CDR3 loop reads CASSLVYRAQETQYF. The CDR3, as DNA: TGTGCCAGCAGCTTAGTTTATCGGGCCCAAGAGACCCAGTACTTC. The variable domain in full, with the rest retrieved from reference TRBV11-2 and TRBJ2-5, is EAGVAQSPRYKIIEKRQSVAFWCNPISGHATLYWYQQILGQGPKLLIQFQNNGVVDDSQLPKDRFSAERLKGVDSTLKIQPAKLEDSAVYLCASSLVYRAQETQYFGPGTRLLVL.

The table lists this clonotype with many counts. The rearrangement links TRBV7-8 to TRBJ2-7; TRBD2 aligns across 9 bases. J lost 5 bases, V lost 7 bases, and 9 bases had no gene match. The V gene's germline CDR1 is SGHVS and CDR2 FQNEAQ. The CDR3 is 14 amino acids. The CDR3 sequence is CASKFAGGEHEQYF. CDR3 nucleotide sequence: TGTGCCAGCAAGTTCGCGGGAGGGGAGCACGAGCAGTACTTC.

This clonotype was counted ten times or more. The CDR3 DNA sequence: TGTGCCAGCAGTCCACTAGCGGGAGCGCGGGAGACCCAGTACTTC. Translating it yields CASSPLAGARETQYF. The chain has TRBV7-2 and TRBJ2-5; the match to TRBD2 covers 11 bases. J was trimmed by 5 bases and V by 6 bases; bases with no gene match: 8. Germline V gene sequence: CDR1 SGHTA, CDR2 FQGNSA. CDR3 length: 15 residues. The complete variable domain, with remaining parts taken from reference TRBV7-2 and TRBJ2-5, reads GAGVSQSPSNKVTEKGKDVELRCDPISGHTALYWYRQSLGQGLEFLIYFQGNSAPDKSGLPSDRFSAERTGGSVSTLTIQRTQQEDSAVYLCASSPLAGARETQYFGPGTRLLVL.

This clonotype occurred many times. The chain joins TRBV28 to TRBJ1-1; TRBD1 agrees at 8 bases. CDR1 MDHEN and CDR2 SYDVKM come from the germline V gene. The CDR3 is made up of 16 amino acids. The junction had 9 bases not matched to a gene; V was cut back by 6 bases and J by 0 bases. In nucleotides, the CDR3 is TGTGCCAGCAGCCCACTCGACAGGGGCATGAACACTGAAGCTTTCTTT. Amino acid sequence: CASSPLDRGMNTEAFF. Filled out from reference TRBV28 and TRBJ1-1, the complete variable domain reads DVKVTQSSRYLVKRTGEKVFLECVQDMDHENMFWYRQDPGLGLRLIYFSYDVKMKEKGDIPEGYSVSREKKERFSLILESASTNQTSMYLCASSPLDRGMNTEAFFGQGTRLTVV.

Many counts were recorded for this clonotype. The J gene is TRBJ2-5, the V gene TRBV7-8, with 7 bases aligning to TRBD1. This CDR3 has 15 residues. J lost 1 base, V lost 3 bases, and 5 bases had no gene match. Per the germline V gene, CDR1 is SGHVS and CDR2 is FQNEAQ. The CDR3 DNA reads TGTGCCAGCAGCTTCCCTCCAGGGGGCCAAGAGACCCAGTACTTC. This encodes CASSFPPGGQETQYF.

This clonotype has ten or more counts. CDR3 coding DNA: TGCAGTGCTAGAGACGATGGACTCACCCAGTTCTTC. Translating it yields CSARDDGLTQFF. V and J are TRBV20-1 and TRBJ2-1; tentatively, D is TRBD2 (5 bases). The V gene's germline CDR1 is DFQATT and CDR2 SNEGSKA (reference sequence). The CDR3 extends over 12 amino acids. Trimming took 0 bases from V and 13 from J, leaving 13 bases between them.

V gene TRBV4-3 combines with J gene TRBJ1-4, with 7 bases lining up with TRBD1. The germline V gene encodes CDR1 LGHNA and CDR2 YSLEER. This CDR3 has 18 amino acids. The V gene end was trimmed by 0 bases and the J gene end by 2 bases; junction bases not matched to a gene: 9. The CDR3 loop is CASSQDSAGGITNEKLFF. DNA for the CDR3: TGCGCCAGCAGCCAAGATTCGGCAGGGGGTATTACTAATGAAAAACTGTTTTTT.

This clonotype was picked up many times. One junction end disagrees with the germline gene, perhaps due to a read error. V gene TRBV27 combines with J gene TRBJ2-7; tentative D call: TRBD2 (5 bases). This CDR3 spans 13 amino acids. Germline CDR1 reads MNHEY; CDR2 reads SMNVEV (reference sequence). The CDR3 coding sequence is TGTGCCAGCCGCGACGGGGAATGGTGGGAGCATAGATTC. It specifies CASRDGEWWEHRF.

This chain links TRBV5-1 with TRBJ2-2, with D possibly TRBD1 on 5 matching bases. Germline V lookup: CDR1 SGHRS, CDR2 YFSETQ. The CDR3 is 13 residues long. The V and J ends lost 0 bases and 10 bases respectively, with 10 bases between them. Here the CDR3 reads CASSLGQLEELFF. The CDR3 DNA sequence: TGCGCCAGCAGCTTGGGACAGTTGGAGGAGCTGTTTTTT.

With respect to this clonotype: This may be a read error, as it is one base from a much larger clone. V usage is TRBV7-2 and J usage is TRBJ1-3; no firm D call. Germline CDR1 reads SGHTA; CDR2 reads FQGNSA. This CDR3 comprises 15 residues. The V end was cut by 1 base, the J end by 5 bases, with 12 bases between. The CDR3 coding sequence is TGTGCCAGCAGCTTAGTTGAGGGTCCTCGAAACACCATATATTTT. As protein: CASSLVEGPRNTIYF.

This clonotype was detected many times. The chain combines TRBV6-1 with TRBJ2-7; 14 positions match TRBD2. V gave up 6 bases and J gave up 7 bases; unmatched junction bases: 17. Germline CDR1 reads MNHNS; CDR2 reads SASEGT. The CDR3 sequence is 18 residues long. The CDR3 loop reads CASSNSPGLAGVAKEQYF. In nucleotides, the CDR3 is TGTGCCAGCAGCAATTCTCCGGGACTAGCGGGAGTTGCTAAGGAGCAGTACTTC.

With regard to this clonotype: This may come from a read error, since a much larger clone is one base off. V is TRBV7-6 and J is TRBJ2-3; D may be TRBD2 (6 bases). Germline CDR1 is SGHVS and CDR2 is FNYEAQ. The CDR3 is 18 amino acids. V was pared by 10 bases and J by 1 base, with 27 bases between. The CDR3 DNA sequence: TGTGCCATCTTCCCTACATTGGGAAGGGACTTATGCACAGATACGCAGTATTTT. Translated, it gives CAIFPTLGRDLCTDTQYF.

There are many counts of this clonotype. J is TRBJ1-2 and V is TRBV4-2, with a tentative D call TRBD1 (5 bases). V was shortened by 0 bases and J by 5 bases, with 13 bases between the two germline ends. The germline CDR1 and CDR2 sequences are LGHNA and YNFKEQ. The CDR3 sequence is 15 residues long. The CDR3 DNA reads TGTGCCAGCAGCCAAGATTTGCCGGGGCCTTATGGCTACACCTTC. Its translation: CASSQDLPGPYGYTF.

Worth noting for this clonotype: An end of the junction does not agree with germline; a read error may underlie this. The CDR3 loop is CASGQGRVNNQPQYF. The CDR3 DNA follows: TGTGCCAGCGGCCAAGGTAGGGTGAACAATCAGCCCCAGTATTTT. The V gene is TRBV3-1, the J gene TRBJ1-5; D remains ambiguous. With the DNA end fitting TRBJ2-3 better, the J assignment may be wrong. Germline CDR1 and CDR2: LGHDT and YNNKEL (reference sequence). There are 15 residues in the CDR3.

Of note for this clonotype: A read error may explain this, as a much larger clone is one base away. The chain couples TRBV20-1 to TRBJ2-7; 7 positions match TRBD1. The CDR3 consists of 15 residues. The V gene end was trimmed by 7 bases and the J gene end by 2 bases; junction bases not matched to a gene: 14. Germline assignment: CDR1 DFQATT and CDR2 SNEGSKA (reference sequence). The CDR3 protein is CSGSLGTGEAYEQYF. The CDR3 nucleotides are TGCAGTGGTAGTTTAGGTACAGGGGAAGCCTACGAGCAGTACTTC.

CDR3 protein: CASSPRGQSNTEAFF. CDR3 nucleotide sequence: TGTGCCAGCAGCCCCAGAGGTCAATCGAACACTGAAGCTTTCTTT. V is TRBV11-1 and J is TRBJ1-1; D remains unclear. V lost 5 bases and J 1 base, leaving 14 bases between the germline ends. Per germline, CDR1 SGHAT and CDR2 FQDESV (reference sequence). CDR3 length: 15 amino acids.

About this clonotype itself: A single base separates this from a much larger clone, so it may be a read error. The chain is built from TRBV4-2 and TRBJ2-3; D uncertain. The CDR3 is made up of 15 amino acids. Per the germline V gene, CDR1 is LGHNA and CDR2 is YNFKEQ. The CDR3 DNA follows: TGTGCCAGCAGCCAAGATGCGCGAGGAACAGATGCGCAGTATTTT. This encodes CASSQDARGTDAQYF.

A remark on this clonotype: Given a much more abundant clone one base away, this may be a read error. The chain is built from TRBV28 and TRBJ2-7, with D perhaps TRBD2 (7 bases). The germline CDR1 and CDR2 sequences are MDHEN and SYDVKM. The CDR3 covers 14 residues. V was cut by 4 bases and J by 3 bases, with 13 bases left in between. The CDR3 DNA is TGTGCCAGCAGTTACCAGGGAGGGGGCTACGAGCAGTACTTC. It yields the protein CASSYQGGGYEQYF.

A word on this clonotype: This sequence may be a read error, since a much larger clone differs from it by one base. The chain links TRBV6-5 to TRBJ2-7, with 9 bases lining up with TRBD2. Germline CDR1 is MNHEY and CDR2 is SVGAGI. The CDR3 loop spans 15 amino acids. CDR3 residues: CAGSYPGGRVDEQYF. CDR3 nucleotide sequence: TGTGCCGGCAGTTACCCGGGCGGGAGGGTCGACGAGCAGTACTTC.

This clonotype was counted many times. V is TRBV27 and J is TRBJ1-5, with 7 bases lining up with TRBD1. CDR1 and CDR2 (germline): MNHEY, SMNVEV (reference sequence). The J segment lost 3 bases and the V segment lost 6 bases, leaving 5 bases of the junction unmatched. The CDR3 runs 14 residues. CDR3: CASRRDSTNQPQHF. CDR3 bases: TGTGCCAGCAGGAGGGACAGCACCAATCAGCCCCAGCATTTT.

This clonotype was observed at least ten times. The chain joins TRBV25-1 to TRBJ2-5; either TRBD1 or TRBD2 may supply D (5 bases each). Germline V gives CDR1 MGHDK, CDR2 SYGVNS. V was cut by 4 bases and J by 7 bases, with 16 bases left in between. The CDR3 runs to 14 residues. The chain's CDR3 is CASSGPTGLGTQYF. Here the CDR3 DNA reads TGTGCCAGCAGTGGCCCGACGGGGCTCGGGACCCAGTACTTC.